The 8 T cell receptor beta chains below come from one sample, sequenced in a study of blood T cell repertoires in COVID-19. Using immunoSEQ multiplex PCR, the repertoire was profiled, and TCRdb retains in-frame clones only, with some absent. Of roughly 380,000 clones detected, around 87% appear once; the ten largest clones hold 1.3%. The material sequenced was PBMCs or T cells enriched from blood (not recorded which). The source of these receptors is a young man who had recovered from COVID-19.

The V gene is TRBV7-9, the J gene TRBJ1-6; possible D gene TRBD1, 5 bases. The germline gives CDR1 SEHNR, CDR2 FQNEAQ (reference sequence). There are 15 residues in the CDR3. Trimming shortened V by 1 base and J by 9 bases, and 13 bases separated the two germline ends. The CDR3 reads CASSLDRLSGSPLHF. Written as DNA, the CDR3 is TGTGCCAGCAGCTTAGACAGGTTGTCAGGTTCACCCCTCCACTTT.

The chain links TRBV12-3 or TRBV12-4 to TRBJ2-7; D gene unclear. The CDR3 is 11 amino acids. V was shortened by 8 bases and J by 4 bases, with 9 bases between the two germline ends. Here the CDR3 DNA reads TGTGCCAGCTCGGCGGCGTACGAGCAGTACTTC. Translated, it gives CASSAAYEQYF.

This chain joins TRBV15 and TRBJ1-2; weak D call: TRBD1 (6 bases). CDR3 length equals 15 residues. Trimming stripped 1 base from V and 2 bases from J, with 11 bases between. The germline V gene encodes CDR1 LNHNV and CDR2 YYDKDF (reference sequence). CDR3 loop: CATSRGQAQNYGYTF. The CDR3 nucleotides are TGTGCCACCAGCAGAGGACAGGCTCAAAACTATGGCTACACCTTC.

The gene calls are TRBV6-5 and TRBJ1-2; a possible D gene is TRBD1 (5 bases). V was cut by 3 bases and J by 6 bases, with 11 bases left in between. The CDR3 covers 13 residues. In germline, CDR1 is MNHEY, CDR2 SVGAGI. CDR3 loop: CASSYGGRDGYTF. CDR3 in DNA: TGTGCCAGCAGTTATGGGGGGAGGGATGGCTACACCTTC.

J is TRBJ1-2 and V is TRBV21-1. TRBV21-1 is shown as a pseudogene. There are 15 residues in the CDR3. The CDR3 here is CASSKRFEANYGYTF. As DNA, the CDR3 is TGTGCCAGCAGCAAACGGTTCGAAGCTAACTATGGCTACACCTTC.

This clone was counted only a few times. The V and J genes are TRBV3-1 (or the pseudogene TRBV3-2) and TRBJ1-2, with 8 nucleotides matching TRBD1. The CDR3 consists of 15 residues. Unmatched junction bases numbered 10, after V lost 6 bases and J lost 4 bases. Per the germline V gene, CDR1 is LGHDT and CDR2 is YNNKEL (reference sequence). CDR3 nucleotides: TGTGCCAGCAGATCACAGGGGGAGAGGAGCTATGGCTACACCTTC. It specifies CASRSQGERSYGYTF.

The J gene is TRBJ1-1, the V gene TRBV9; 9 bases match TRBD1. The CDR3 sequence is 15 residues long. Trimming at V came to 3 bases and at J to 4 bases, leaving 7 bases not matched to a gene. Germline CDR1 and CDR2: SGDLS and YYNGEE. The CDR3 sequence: CASSGGDREITEAFF. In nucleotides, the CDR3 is TGTGCCAGCAGCGGAGGGGACAGGGAGATCACTGAAGCTTTCTTT.

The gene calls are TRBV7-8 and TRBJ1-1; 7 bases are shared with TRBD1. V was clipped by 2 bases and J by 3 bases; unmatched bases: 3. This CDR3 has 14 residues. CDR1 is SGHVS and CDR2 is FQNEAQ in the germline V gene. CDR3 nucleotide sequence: TGTGCCAGCAGCTTACCTCAGGGGGACACTGAAGCTTTCTTT. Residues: CASSLPQGDTEAFF. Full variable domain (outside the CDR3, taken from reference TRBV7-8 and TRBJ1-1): GAGVSQSPRYKVAKRGQDVALRCDPISGHVSLFWYQQALGQGPEFLTYFQNEAQLDKSGLPSDRFFAERPEGSVSTLKIQRTQQEDSAVYLCASSLPQGDTEAFFGQGTRLTVV.